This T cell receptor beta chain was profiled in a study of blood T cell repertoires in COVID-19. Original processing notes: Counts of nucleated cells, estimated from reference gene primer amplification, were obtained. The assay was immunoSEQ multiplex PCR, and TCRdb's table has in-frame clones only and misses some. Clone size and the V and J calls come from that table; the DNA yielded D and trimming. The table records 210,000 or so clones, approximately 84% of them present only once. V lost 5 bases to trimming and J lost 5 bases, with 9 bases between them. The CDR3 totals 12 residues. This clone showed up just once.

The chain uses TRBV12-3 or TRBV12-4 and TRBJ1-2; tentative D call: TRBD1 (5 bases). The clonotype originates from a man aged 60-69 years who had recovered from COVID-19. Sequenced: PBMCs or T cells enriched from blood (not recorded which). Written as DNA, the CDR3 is TGTGCCAGCAGTCGATCAGGGTATGGCTACACCTTC. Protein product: CASSRSGYGYTF.